The text below deals with one TCR beta chain. Which antigen it targets is not known. No base quality values were provided; no much bigger clone lies one nucleotide off. The study profiled bulk TCR beta-chain repertoires in matched peripheral blood, tumor and adjacent normal breast tissue taken from roughly 17 patients with early-stage breast cancer. Before surgery, about 4.5-10 mL of whole blood was collected into EDTA tubes and then processed within 2 hours. Peripheral blood mononuclear cells were isolated by Ficoll-Paque centrifugation in SepMate-50 tubes. For storage in liquid nitrogen, PBMCs were cryopreserved as aliquots of 2 to 4 million cells in roughly 90% FBS with around 10% DMSO. The Qiagen AllPrep DNA/RNA Mini kit was used to extract genomic DNA. Every sample was amplified as two independent genomic DNA replicates, using approximately 550 ng for blood and roughly 1.4 ug for tumor or normal breast. Following the manufacturer's instructions, the ImmunoSeq Intro kit was used to carry out TCRB sequencing on genomic DNA. Multiplex PCR was run for about 30 cycles using proprietary primers and spike-in control sequences for absolute quantification. Single-end 150-bp reads were used to sequence an 87-bp fragment spanning the CDR3 and the flanking V and J genes. Seven samples, with two replicates for each sample, were multiplexed per lane of an Illumina MiSeq using version 3.0 chemistry. As for the original processing: The vendor's proprietary pipeline handled the raw data processing, merging both replicates into a single result for each sample. To define clonotypes, the study grouped productive rearrangements that shared the V-gene family, CDR3 amino acid sequence and J-gene segment. Clonality was calculated as 1 minus the normalized Shannon entropy (Pielou evenness) of TCRB abundances. To estimate T cell density, the total number of templates was divided by the number of input cells, which was inferred from the amount of DNA input. Recon, run with its default parameters, was used to estimate overall repertoire diversity and clonality. A clonotype counted as tumor-enriched if its abundance in tumor exceeded 0.1% and was at least 32-fold higher than its abundance in normal breast. The table was pulled from immuneACCESS by TCRdb, which kept in-frame rearrangements only. Such tables lose some clones; where checked, under half of the loss comes from unresolved V genes, and the rest has no known cause. V, J and clone size were drawn from that table, and D and trimming were deduced from the DNA. Across this sample there are roughly 40,000 clones, with approximately 72% seen only once. About 6.8% of the sample is taken by the ten largest.

The data were obtained in a study of early stage breast cancer tumors listed by TCRdb under 2017. Broadly, across the study: Of the 15 to 20 invasive breast tumors, roughly 13 were found to be estrogen receptor-positive, progesterone receptor-positive and HER2-negative. About 65% of the 12 ER+/PR+/HER2- tumors were invasive ductal carcinomas, while the other four were invasive lobular carcinomas. A total of 2,651,842 templates, representing some 1,000,000 unique clonotypes, were detected across all samples. On average, each sample had about 9.6-fold read coverage. General study outcomes and caveats: Enriched TCRB sequences shared across patients were found to be mostly commonly generated sequences that were unlikely to play an important role in the tumor microenvironment. Repertoires from blood and normal breast were more alike than repertoires from blood and tumor, and in about 90% of the 16 patients, comparing each tissue with blood separated tumor from normal. Bulk genomic DNA sequencing of unsorted cells missed chain pairing and functional markers such as CD4, CD8 and FOXP3. Tumors showed roughly 2.3-fold higher T cell density and higher clonality than adjacent normal breast tissue. Analysis by tumor subtype was prevented by the small cohort size.

The V end gives up 0 bases and the J end 4 bases, leaving 5 bases in the junction not matched to a gene. The CDR3 covers 16 residues, taking in both the cysteine and the phenylalanine. Kept here is only the CDR3 DNA, which spans 48 bases and is read in frame from base 1. The germline V gene supplies CDR1 MNHEY and CDR2 SVGAGI. The chain links TRBV6-5 with TRBJ2-1, with 8 junctional bases fitting TRBD2. Material for sequencing was blood. The sequence was collected from a person between 50 and 60 years old with breast cancer. The nucleotides are TGTGCCAGCAGTTACTCGCCTAGCGGGCAGTACAATGAGCAGTTCTTC. This gives the protein CASSYSPSGQYNEQFF.